Each of the 12 T cell receptor beta chains below was sequenced from the same sample in a study of blood T cell repertoires in COVID-19. TCRdb's table, derived via immunoSEQ multiplex PCR, lists solely in-frame clones and lacks some. This sample has over 150,000 clones, with roughly 83% found just once. Sequencing input: peripheral blood. These TCRs come from a man between 18 and 35 years old with active or convalescent COVID-19.

V and J are TRBV7-2 and TRBJ1-5; TRBD1 is a possible D gene (5 bases). The length of the CDR3 is 18 residues. Germline-derived CDR1 and CDR2 are SGHTA and FQGNSA. Trimming took off 0 bases at V and 1 base at J, with 16 bases between the two ends. CDR3: CASSLASMQGQSNQPQHF. CDR3 nucleotides: TGTGCCAGCAGCTTAGCTTCGATGCAGGGTCAGAGCAATCAGCCCCAGCATTTT.

Ten or more counts support this clone. The DNA for the CDR3 is TGTGCCAGCAGCAAACAGGGGGTACGGTACGAGCAGTACTTC. Its protein is CASSKQGVRYEQYF. The rearrangement links TRBV6-5 to TRBJ2-7; 8 nucleotides match TRBD1. Germline CDR1 reads MNHEY; CDR2 reads SVGAGI. V gave up 6 bases and J gave up 4 bases; unmatched junction bases: 8. The CDR3 spans 14 residues.

The chain couples TRBV7-9 to TRBJ2-7; the match to TRBD1 covers 9 bases. This CDR3 spans 14 amino acids. With 3 bases clipped from V and 4 bases from J, the junction kept 4 bases outside the gene matches. CDR1 and CDR2 from the germline V gene are SEHNR and FQNEAQ (reference sequence). Here the CDR3 reads CASSFDRGSYEQYF. The CDR3 coding sequence is TGTGCCAGCAGCTTCGACAGGGGGTCGTACGAGCAGTACTTC.

The chain combines TRBV6-5 with TRBJ2-1, with D perhaps matching TRBD2 (6 bases). Germline V lookup: CDR1 MNHEY, CDR2 SVGAGI. V was pared by 5 bases and J by 0 bases, with 11 bases between. The CDR3 length is 15 residues. The DNA for the CDR3 is TGTGCCAGCAGTCCCCCGGGAGTCTCCTACAATGAGCAGTTCTTC. As protein: CASSPPGVSYNEQFF.

The chain has TRBV6-5 and TRBJ2-3, with D tentatively TRBD1 (6 bases). Germline CDR1 is MNHEY and CDR2 is SVGAGI. The CDR3 contains 14 residues. The V end lost 2 bases, the J end lost 2 bases, and 8 bases lay between the germline ends. The CDR3 protein is CASSYRDTTDTQYF. In DNA form, the CDR3 reads TGTGCCAGCAGTTACCGGGACACCACAGATACGCAGTATTTT.

The chain recombines TRBV6-5 with TRBJ1-5; 9 positions agree with TRBD1. The germline V gene has CDR1 MNHEY and CDR2 SVGAGI. J lost 4 bases, V lost 6 bases, and 7 bases had no gene match. This CDR3 has 15 amino acids. This CDR3 is CASRPGQGRNQPQHF. CDR3 coding DNA: TGTGCCAGCAGACCCGGACAGGGGCGAAATCAGCCCCAGCATTTT.

This clone was found once. The V gene is TRBV19, the J gene TRBJ2-7; maybe TRBD1 (6 bases). This CDR3 region has 14 residues. Germline V lookup: CDR1 LNHDA, CDR2 SQIVND (reference sequence). The V end lost 4 bases, the J end lost 4 bases, and 14 bases lay between the germline ends. This chain's CDR3 is CASSTRGSSYEQYF. The CDR3 coding sequence is TGTGCCAGTAGTACCAGGGGTAGCAGTTACGAGCAGTACTTC.

This clone was observed a single time. The V gene is TRBV2, the J gene TRBJ2-3, with TRBD1 matching 7 bases. The length of the CDR3 is 13 residues. J was trimmed by 6 bases and V by 7 bases; bases with no gene match: 7. Looked up from germline, CDR1 is SNHLY and CDR2 is FYNNEI. The CDR3 loop reads CASNRGFTDTQYF. The CDR3 coding sequence is TGTGCCAGCAACAGGGGTTTTACGGATACGCAGTATTTT. Filled out from reference TRBV2 and TRBJ2-3, the complete variable domain reads EPEVTQTPSHQVTQMGQEVILRCVPISNHLYFYWYRQILGQKVEFLVSFYNNEISEKSEIFDDQFSVERPDGSNFTLKIRSTKLEDSAMYFCASNRGFTDTQYFGPGTRLTVL.

The chain links TRBV9 to TRBJ2-2; D is perhaps TRBD1 (6 bases). Germline-derived CDR1 and CDR2 are SGDLS and YYNGEE. The length of the CDR3 is 15 residues. V gave up 2 bases and J gave up 1 base, with 9 bases separating them. The CDR3 reads CASSVLTGNTGELFF. The DNA for the CDR3 is TGTGCCAGCAGCGTCCTGACAGGGAACACCGGGGAGCTGTTTTTT.

The chain joins TRBV5-3 to TRBJ2-3, with TRBD2 identical over 10 bases. TRBV5-3 carries the ORF label, with uncertain function. J was trimmed by 1 base and V by 2 bases; bases with no gene match: 4. CDR3 size: 16 residues. CDR3 loop: CARSFNGLAGTDTQYF. The CDR3 region has the DNA TGTGCCAGAAGCTTCAACGGACTAGCGGGCACAGATACGCAGTATTTT.

The table lists this clone with a count of one. The chain has TRBV9 and TRBJ2-2; tentatively, D is TRBD1 (6 bases). From germline, CDR1 is SGDLS and CDR2 YYNGEE. V lost 4 bases to trimming and J lost 0 bases, with 13 bases between them. The CDR3 sequence is 16 residues long. DNA for the CDR3: TGTGCCAGCAGCTCCCTTGGGGGCGCGAACACCGGGGAGCTGTTTTTT. Residues: CASSSLGGANTGELFF.

The J gene is TRBJ1-3, the V gene TRBV5-4, with TRBD1 matching 8 bases. V was clipped by 4 bases and J by 5 bases; unmatched bases: 5. The CDR3 totals 14 residues. Germline CDR1 and CDR2: SGHNT and YYREEE (reference sequence). The CDR3 loop is CASSPDRGRNTIYF. The CDR3 coding sequence is TGTGCCAGCAGCCCCGACAGGGGAAGAAACACCATATATTTT.